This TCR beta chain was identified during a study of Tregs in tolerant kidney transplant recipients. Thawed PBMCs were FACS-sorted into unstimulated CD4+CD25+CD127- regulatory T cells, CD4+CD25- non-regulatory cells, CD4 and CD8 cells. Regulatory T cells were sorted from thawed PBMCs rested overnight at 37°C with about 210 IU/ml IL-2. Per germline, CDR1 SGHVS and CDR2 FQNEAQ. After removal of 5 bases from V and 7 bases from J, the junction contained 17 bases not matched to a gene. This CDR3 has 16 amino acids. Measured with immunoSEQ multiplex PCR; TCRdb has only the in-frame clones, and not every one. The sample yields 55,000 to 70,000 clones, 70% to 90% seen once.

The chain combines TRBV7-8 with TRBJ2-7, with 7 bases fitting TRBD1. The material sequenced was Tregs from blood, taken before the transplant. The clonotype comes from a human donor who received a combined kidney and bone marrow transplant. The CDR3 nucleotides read TGTGCCAGCAGCCTAGAGTCGGGACAGCGCATCCGGGAGCAGTACTTC. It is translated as CASSLESGQRIREQYF.